The rows below give T cell receptor beta chains drawn from one sample of a study of shared clonotypes between healthy human individuals. Data came from immunoSEQ multiplex PCR; TCRdb stores just in-frame clones and leaves some out. The sample yields around 500,000 clones, about 80% seen once. Sequencing input: PBMCs. These TCRs come from a woman aged 40 to 50 in good health. Some clones in this sample may be carry-over from other donors' samples. Both conserved end residues are part of each CDR3. A D gene is named only where the DNA matches it firmly. Size is omitted from some rows. Given values are once, few, many or a class for expanded clones.

CDR3 protein	CDR3 DNA	clone size	D gene	V gene	J gene
CASSLQGAPGELFF	TGTGCCAGCTCACTTCAGGGTGCCCCCGGGGAGCTGTTTTTT	-	-	TRBV18	TRBJ2-2
CARSLRTSGNLNTGELFF	TGTGCCAGAAGTCTAAGGACTAGCGGGAACTTAAACACCGGGGAGCTGTTTTTT	few	TRBD2	TRBV5-3	TRBJ2-2
CASSPEPGGREAFF	TGTGCCAGCTCACCCGAACCAGGGGGTAGAGAAGCTTTCTTT	-	TRBD1	TRBV18	TRBJ1-1
CASRPTLGTDTQYF	TGTGCCAGCAGGCCCACCCTGGGCACAGATACGCAGTATTTT	-	-	TRBV2	TRBJ2-3
CASSSDRGLYEQYF	TGTGCCAGCAGCTCCGACAGGGGGCTATACGAGCAGTACTTC	-	TRBD1	TRBV11-2	TRBJ2-7
CASSFPGGTNEQFF	TGCGCCAGCAGTTTCCCTGGGGGCACCAATGAGCAGTTCTTC	-	-	TRBV4-1	TRBJ2-1
CASSTGVGGSGNTGELFF	TGTGCCAGCAGCACAGGGGTGGGCGGGAGCGGGAACACCGGGGAGCTGTTTTTT	-	-	TRBV9	TRBJ2-2
CASSVSGRGNYEQYF	TGTGCCAGCAGTGTTAGCGGGAGGGGGAACTACGAGCAGTACTTC	-	TRBD2	TRBV6-1	TRBJ2-7
CASDTGNNEQFF	TGTGCCAGCGATACAGGGAACAATGAGCAGTTCTTC	once	-	TRBV6-6	TRBJ2-1
CASSLEAAGKVYEQYF	TGTGCCAGCAGCTTAGAAGCAGCGGGGAAGGTATACGAGCAGTACTTC	-	TRBD2	TRBV7-2	TRBJ2-7
CASSVDPTGIEQYF	TGTGCCAGCAGCGTAGACCCGACAGGGATCGAGCAGTACTTC	-	TRBD1	TRBV9	TRBJ2-7
CASSQDERVVTNTQYF	TGCGCCAGCAGCCAAGATGAGAGGGTCGTCACAAATACGCAGTATTTT	-	-	TRBV4-1	TRBJ2-3
CASSGQGGTEAFF	TGTGCCAGCAGTGGACAGGGAGGCACTGAAGCTTTCTTT	-	TRBD1	TRBV2	TRBJ1-1
CASYFGLAGVVETQYF	TGTGCCAGTTACTTTGGACTAGCGGGAGTTGTGGAGACCCAGTACTTC	-	TRBD2	TRBV19	TRBJ2-5
CASIEGPWRGTQTETQYF	TGTGCCAGCATTGAGGGCCCCTGGCGGGGGACTCAAACGGAGACCCAGTACTTC	-	TRBD2	TRBV6-1	TRBJ2-5
CASGLAGEWGTQYF	TGTGCCAGCGGGCTAGCGGGAGAATGGGGGACGCAGTATTTT	-	TRBD2	TRBV6-1	TRBJ2-3
CASSEGTGAIYEQFF	TGCGCCAGCAGTGAAGGGACAGGGGCTATTTATGAGCAGTTCTTC	-	TRBD1	TRBV10-1	TRBJ2-1
CASSVPVGYEQYF	TGTGCCAGCAGTGTCCCGGTCGGCTACGAGCAGTACTTC	-	-	TRBV2	TRBJ2-7
CASSYTGGPDQPQHF	TGTGCCAGCAGTTACACAGGGGGCCCCGATCAGCCCCAGCATTTT	few	TRBD1	TRBV6-5	TRBJ1-5
CASSRKARAAYNEQFF	TGCGCCAGCAGCCGGAAGGCCCGGGCGGCCTACAATGAGCAGTTCTTC	-	-	TRBV4-3	TRBJ2-1
CASSFNVGIQNTEAFF	TGCGCCAGCAGCTTTAATGTAGGCATTCAGAACACTGAAGCTTTCTTT	-	-	TRBV5-1	TRBJ1-1
CATSRAPSGRGTGELFF	TGTGCCACCAGCAGAGCGCCTAGCGGGAGAGGAACCGGGGAGCTGTTTTTT	-	TRBD2	TRBV15	TRBJ2-2
CASSPQILSEQFF	TGTGCCAGCAGCCCCCAGATCCTCAGTGAGCAGTTCTTC	-	-	TRBV14	TRBJ2-1
CASSPPLGQSSKQPQHF	TGTGCCAGCAGTCCCCCGTTGGGCCAATCAAGTAAGCAGCCCCAGCATTTT	-	-	TRBV28	TRBJ1-5
CASSDSLGYTF	TGTGCCAGCAGTGACTCGTTAGGCTACACCTTC	-	-	TRBV6-4	TRBJ1-2
CASSLGGSYQETQYF	TGCGCCAGCAGCTTGGGGGGCTCGTACCAAGAGACCCAGTACTTC	-	-	TRBV5-1	TRBJ2-5
CASSLSGVIGETQYF	TGTGCCAGCAGTTTATCCGGGGTGATCGGGGAGACCCAGTACTTC	-	-	TRBV27	TRBJ2-5
CATSRPTLDFGEQFF	TGTGCCACCAGCAGACCTACTCTCGACTTTGGTGAGCAGTTCTTC	-	-	TRBV15	TRBJ2-1
CASSELDFSGANVLTF	TGTGCCAGCAGTGAATTGGACTTCTCTGGGGCCAACGTCCTGACTTTC	-	-	TRBV28	TRBJ2-6
CAWSGGRAGTGELFF	TGTGCCTGGAGTGGCGGGAGGGCTGGCACCGGGGAGCTGTTTTTT	-	TRBD2	TRBV30	TRBJ2-2
CASSLAGGYGYTF	TGTGCCAGCAGCTTAGCAGGGGGATATGGCTACACCTTC	-	-	TRBV7-8	TRBJ1-2
CASSPLGPYTEAFF	TGTGCCAGCAGTCCCCTTGGGCCTTACACTGAAGCTTTCTTT	few	-	TRBV6-1	TRBJ1-1
CASRTGREFWETQYF	TGTGCCAGCAGAACCGGTCGGGAGTTTTGGGAGACCCAGTACTTC	-	-	TRBV27	TRBJ2-5
CASSARQGNTEAFF	TGTGCCAGCAGTGCCAGACAGGGGAACACTGAAGCTTTCTTT	-	TRBD1	TRBV11-1	TRBJ1-1
CASSEYTAQGHSGGIQYF	TGTGCCAGCAGTGAATATACCGCCCAGGGGCACTCCGGGGGCATTCAGTACTTC	-	-	TRBV25-1	TRBJ2-4
CASSLRGLTDTQYF	TGTGCCAGCAGCTTAAGAGGGCTCACAGATACGCAGTATTTT	-	-	TRBV7-3	TRBJ2-3
CASSRVAGWSPDTQYF	TGTGCCAGCAGCCGGGTAGCGGGGTGGTCCCCGGATACGCAGTATTTT	-	TRBD2	TRBV14	TRBJ2-3
CASSLSLAGVSGELFF	TGCGCCAGCAGCTTGAGTCTAGCGGGAGTTTCTGGGGAGCTGTTTTTT	-	TRBD2	TRBV5-1	TRBJ2-2
CAWSVAWNQPQHF	TGTGCCTGGAGTGTTGCCTGGAATCAGCCCCAGCATTTT	few	-	TRBV30	TRBJ1-5
CASPPTGGSPYEQYF	TGTGCCAGCCCCCCCACGGGGGGCAGTCCCTACGAGCAGTACTTC	once	-	TRBV28	TRBJ2-7
CASSQGRTVYTF	TGTGCCAGCAGCCAAGGCAGGACAGTCTACACCTTC	-	-	TRBV4-2	TRBJ1-2
CASSLQGLGDEQFF	TGTGCCAGCAGCCTCCAAGGACTAGGCGATGAGCAGTTCTTC	-	TRBD2	TRBV7-3	TRBJ2-1
CASSPGRRDYGYTF	TGTGCCAGCTCACCGGGGAGAAGGGACTATGGCTACACCTTC	once	-	TRBV18	TRBJ1-2
CASSPQVGRAGTEAFF	TGTGCCAGCTCACCCCAAGTTGGGAGGGCCGGCACTGAAGCTTTCTTT	-	-	TRBV18	TRBJ1-1